Shown below are 26 T cell receptor beta chains from a single sample sequenced in a study of neurological immune-mediated disorders. One entry per CDR3 protein, called by TCRdb with MiXCR from the 5' RACE reads. Here the sample spans just over 20,000 distinct CDR3 sequences, roughly 17% being singletons. Material: CD8+ T cells from blood. The receptors originated from a woman between 18 and 30 years old with multiple sclerosis.

This clonotype was detected ten times or more. This sequence joins TRBV5-1 and TRBJ2-1; TRBD2 matches at 11 bases. The V and J ends lost 4 bases and 6 bases, in that order; junction bases with no gene match: 9. This CDR3 has 16 residues. Germline assignment: CDR1 SGHRS and CDR2 YFSETQ. The CDR3 coding sequence is TGCGCCAGCAGCAACTTAGCGGGGGGGCCGGTCAATGAGCAGTTCTTC. It codes for CASSNLAGGPVNEQFF.

This clonotype was recorded many times. The chain couples TRBV12-3 or TRBV12-4 to TRBJ2-4, with D tentatively TRBD1 (5 bases). The CDR3 sequence is 15 residues long. With 1 base removed from V and 6 bases from J, the gap between germline ends came to 13 bases. CDR3 nucleotides: TGTGCCAGCAGTTTAGATGGGCAGGGCAGAAACATTCAGTACTTC. Protein product: CASSLDGQGRNIQYF.

This clonotype was detected many times. This chain connects TRBV6-5 to TRBJ2-2; D is possibly TRBD1 or TRBD2 (6 bases each). From germline, CDR1 is MNHEY and CDR2 SVGAGI. The CDR3 is 13 residues long. The germline V and J ends were trimmed by 2 bases and 7 bases, with 8 bases remaining between them. The CDR3 sequence is CASSYKGGGELFF. Here the CDR3 DNA reads TGTGCCAGCAGTTACAAGGGGGGCGGGGAGCTGTTTTTT.

J is TRBJ2-4 and V is TRBV7-9; TRBD2 might be the D (5 bases). The CDR3 totals 16 residues. Germline V gives CDR1 SEHNR, CDR2 FQNEAQ (reference sequence). Trimming stripped 4 bases from V and 1 base from J, with 14 bases between. CDR3 nucleotide sequence: TGTGCCAGCAGCTCGACCTCCGGGATCGCCAAAAACATTCAGTACTTC. This translates into CASSSTSGIAKNIQYF. Supplemented by reference TRBV7-9 and TRBJ2-4, the full variable domain reads DTGVSQNPRHKITKRGQNVTFRCDPISEHNRLYWYRQTLGQGPEFLTYFQNEAQLEKSRLLSDRFSAERPKGSFSTLEIQRTEQGDSAMYLCASSSTSGIAKNIQYFGAGTRLSVL.

This chain links TRBV10-3 with TRBJ1-2, with D possibly TRBD1 on 6 matching bases. The CDR3 extends over 11 amino acids. CDR1 is ENHRY and CDR2 is SYGVKD in the germline V gene. V lost 11 bases, J lost 3 bases, and 10 bases lay in between. The CDR3 nucleotides read TGTGCCGTAAGACAGGACTATGGCTACACCTTC. Its translation: CAVRQDYGYTF.

The rearrangement joins TRBV7-9 to TRBJ2-3; D is uncertain. The CDR3 is made up of 14 amino acids. Between the trimmed V and J ends, which lost 0 bases and 0 bases, there was a span of 4 bases. Germline CDR1 SEHNR, CDR2 FQNEAQ (reference sequence). The CDR3 spells CASSLARSTDTQYF. As DNA, the CDR3 is TGTGCCAGCAGCTTAGCCAGGAGCACAGATACGCAGTATTTT.

This clonotype showed up many times. V and J are TRBV10-3 and TRBJ2-3; D perhaps matches TRBD2 (7 bases). Germline lookup yields CDR1 ENHRY and CDR2 SYGVKD. This CDR3 comprises 14 residues. V was clipped by 0 bases and J by 6 bases, with 10 bases between them. CDR3 protein: CAISESTGGDTQYF. As DNA, the CDR3 is TGTGCCATCAGTGAGTCGACGGGGGGCGATACGCAGTATTTT.

CDR3 nucleotides: TGCGCCAGCAAGGGCAGCATGAACACTGAAGCTTTCTTT. Protein product: CASKGSMNTEAFF. V usage is TRBV5-1 and J usage is TRBJ1-1; D ambiguous. The CDR3 consists of 13 residues. Germline V gives CDR1 SGHRS, CDR2 YFSETQ. The V end lost 6 bases, the J end lost 0 bases, and 9 bases lay between the germline ends.

This clonotype occurred many times. The chain joins TRBV15 to TRBJ2-5; no clear D gene. Trimming took 0 bases from V and 2 from J, leaving 13 bases between them. This CDR3 has 16 amino acids. Germline V gene sequence: CDR1 LNHNV, CDR2 YYDKDF (reference sequence). Here the CDR3 reads CATSRDNVDKQETQYF. CDR3 nucleotides: TGTGCCACCAGCAGAGATAATGTAGACAAACAAGAGACCCAGTACTTC.

This clonotype was picked up many times. The V call is TRBV20-1, the J call TRBJ1-2, with a tentative D call TRBD1 (5 bases). Trimming took off 1 base at V and 4 bases at J, with 10 bases between the two ends. Germline V gene data show CDR1 as DFQATT and CDR2 as SNEGSKA (reference sequence). This CDR3 has 13 residues. The CDR3 DNA reads TGCAGTGCTAGAGCAGGGTTCGGCTATGGCTACACCTTC. As protein: CSARAGFGYGYTF.

This clonotype was counted many times. The chain couples TRBV27 to TRBJ1-1; D is uncertain. Per the germline V gene, CDR1 is MNHEY and CDR2 is SMNVEV (reference sequence). The CDR3 has 19 residues. V was pared by 3 bases and J by 0 bases, with 23 bases between. The CDR3 spells CASSLGSPAAYFMNTEAFF. The CDR3 DNA reads as TGTGCCAGCAGTTTGGGTAGCCCAGCAGCGTATTTCATGAACACTGAAGCTTTCTTT.

This clonotype was picked up many times. This rearrangement joins TRBV6-2 or TRBV6-3 to TRBJ2-7, with a possible D match to TRBD1 (5 bases). The CDR3 length is 14 residues. V was cut by 6 bases and J by 13 bases, with 25 bases left in between. The V gene's germline CDR1 is MNHEY and CDR2 SVGEGT. The CDR3: CASSRTPEQGHHYV. CDR3 DNA: TGTGCCAGCAGCCGAACCCCGGAGCAGGGCCACCACTACGTC.

The sample holds a few counts of this clonotype. The chain couples TRBV29-1 to TRBJ2-2; D ambiguous. Per germline, CDR1 SQVTM and CDR2 ANQGSEA. This CDR3 has 14 amino acids. The ends were cut back, 2 bases at V and 1 base at J, with 8 bases in the middle. The CDR3 loop is CSVESGGNTGELFF. DNA for the CDR3: TGCAGCGTTGAATCTGGCGGGAACACCGGGGAGCTGTTTTTT.

Many counts were recorded for this clonotype. This chain joins TRBV7-9 and TRBJ2-7, with 9 bases fitting TRBD1. The CDR3 extends over 16 amino acids. The V gene's germline CDR1 is SEHNR and CDR2 FQNEAQ (reference sequence). The V segment lost 4 bases and the J segment 3 bases; nucleotides outside the gene matches: 10. CDR3 nucleotides: TGTGCCAGCAGCTCCCCCACCGGGACAGGGCACTACGAGCAGTACTTC. Amino acids: CASSSPTGTGHYEQYF.

This clonotype was recorded many times. The CDR3 sequence is CASSGTGYYEQYF. In DNA form, the CDR3 reads TGCGCCAGCAGTGGTACGGGTTACTACGAGCAGTACTTC. V gene TRBV5-1 combines with J gene TRBJ2-7; no reliable D call. V was trimmed by 5 bases and J by 3 bases, leaving 12 bases between them. There are 13 residues in the CDR3. Germline lookup yields CDR1 SGHRS and CDR2 YFSETQ. The full variable domain, with the rest looked up from reference TRBV5-1 and TRBJ2-7, is KAGVTQTPRYLIKTRGQQVTLSCSPISGHRSVSWYQQTPGQGLQFLFEYFSETQRNKGNFPGRFSGRQFSNSRSEMNVSTLELGDSALYLCASSGTGYYEQYFGPGTRLTVT.

This clonotype was seen ten or more times. The V and J genes are TRBV27 and TRBJ2-7, with TRBD1 as a possible D gene (6 bases). Germline CDR1 MNHEY, CDR2 SMNVEV (reference sequence). V dropped 5 bases and J dropped 4 bases, with 18 bases sitting between them. The CDR3 is made up of 15 amino acids. The CDR3 is CASSLGAKPGYEQYV. The CDR3, as DNA: TGTGCCAGCAGTCTGGGGGCCAAACCAGGGTACGAGCAGTACGTC.

This clonotype showed up many times. The chain joins TRBV2 to TRBJ1-1; TRBD1 might be the D (6 bases). Trimming shortened V by 8 bases and J by 1 base, and 11 bases separated the two germline ends. Germline CDR1 is SNHLY and CDR2 is FYNNEI. CDR3 length equals 13 residues. The CDR3 reads CASWEGGNTEAFF. CDR3 DNA: TGTGCCAGCTGGGAGGGGGGGAACACTGAAGCTTTCTTT.

The V and J genes are TRBV18 and TRBJ1-2; D is uncertain. Germline V gene data show CDR1 as KGHSH and CDR2 as LQKENI. Trimming cost V 3 bases and J 3 bases, with 26 bases left between them. This CDR3 is 19 amino acids long. The DNA of the CDR3 is TGTGCCAGCTCACCTTACATGGCCAACACTAAGGCGGGGTACTATGGCTACACCTTC. It specifies CASSPYMANTKAGYYGYTF.

This clonotype occurred many times. V gene TRBV15 combines with J gene TRBJ1-5; 10 bases are shared with TRBD1. V shed 6 bases and J 6 bases; nucleotides not matched to a gene: 14. CDR3 length equals 17 residues. Germline CDR1 is LNHNV and CDR2 is YYDKDF (reference sequence). The CDR3 nucleotides are TGTGCCACCAGACACCACTCCGGGACAGGGGTCCCTCAGCCCCAGCATTTT. Translated: CATRHHSGTGVPQPQHF. Variable domain in full (rest from reference TRBV15 and TRBJ1-5): DAMVIQNPRYQVTQFGKPVTLSCSQTLNHNVMYWYQQKSSQAPKLLFHYYDKDFNNEADTPDNFQSRRPNTSFCFLDIRSPGLGDTAMYLCATRHHSGTGVPQPQHFGDGTRLSIL.

This clonotype is medium-sized by share. The rearrangement uses TRBV14 and TRBJ2-3; weak D call: TRBD2 (5 bases). Germline lookup yields CDR1 SGHDN and CDR2 FVKESK. The germline V and J ends were trimmed by 1 base and 8 bases, with 16 bases remaining between them. The CDR3 is made up of 15 amino acids. The CDR3 region is CASSQVVTSAGTQYF. CDR3 bases: TGTGCCAGCAGCCAAGTCGTGACTTCGGCGGGTACGCAGTATTTT.

This clonotype was picked up many times. This chain joins TRBV7-8 and TRBJ2-1; D is unclear. Per the germline V gene, CDR1 is SGHVS and CDR2 is FQNEAQ. V was trimmed by 5 bases and J by 8 bases, leaving 16 bases between them. The CDR3 spans 14 residues. The CDR3 DNA sequence: TGTGCCAGCAGCCCTATGGTGGTTCTGGATGAGCAGTTCTTC. Translated, it gives CASSPMVVLDEQFF.

There are many counts of this clonotype. This chain links TRBV29-1 with TRBJ2-7; 11 nucleotides align to TRBD1. The V gene's germline CDR1 is SQVTM and CDR2 ANQGSEA. V gave up 3 bases and J gave up 4 bases; unmatched junction bases: 5. The CDR3 is 14 residues long. CDR3 region: CSVDLGTGGYEQYV. As DNA, the CDR3 is TGCAGCGTTGATCTCGGGACAGGGGGTTACGAGCAGTACGTC.

This clonotype was detected a few times. DNA of the CDR3: TGTGCCAGCAGCTTAGCCCCGGCGGGGGGACGTCAGCCCCAGCATTTT. It is translated as CASSLAPAGGRQPQHF. The chain couples TRBV7-2 to TRBJ1-5, with a tentative D call TRBD1 (5 bases). Germline CDR1 reads SGHTA; CDR2 reads FQGNSA. The CDR3 runs 16 residues. Between the trimmed V and J ends, which lost 0 bases and 6 bases, there was a span of 15 bases. Full variable domain (missing parts from reference TRBV7-2 and TRBJ1-5): GAGVSQSPSNKVTEKGKDVELRCDPISGHTALYWYRQSLGQGLEFLIYFQGNSAPDKSGLPSDRFSAERTGGSVSTLTIQRTQQEDSAVYLCASSLAPAGGRQPQHFGDGTRLSIL.

The genes are TRBV5-1 and TRBJ2-3; D not resolved. This CDR3 is built from 12 residues. Trimming removed 1 base at V and 4 bases at J, with 4 bases between. Germline V gene lookup returns CDR1 SGHRS and CDR2 YFSETQ. The CDR3 protein is CASSLRSDTQYF. The CDR3 region has the DNA TGCGCCAGCAGCTTGAGGTCAGATACGCAGTATTTT.

The V and J genes are TRBV11-2 and TRBJ2-1; no clear D. The CDR3 has 14 amino acids. Trimming left V 5 bases short and J 2 bases short, with 10 bases between. Germline V lookup: CDR1 SGHAT, CDR2 FQNNGV. CDR3 in DNA: TGTGCCAGCAGCGCGAGACGGACCTACAATGAGCAGTTCTTC. This codes for CASSARRTYNEQFF.

This clonotype was counted many times. The V call is TRBV10-3, the J call TRBJ2-5, with TRBD1 matching over 8 bases. The CDR3 is made up of 16 amino acids. Germline V gene data show CDR1 as ENHRY and CDR2 as SYGVKD. Trimming took 5 bases from V and 2 from J; bases not matched to a gene: 10. The CDR3 bases are TGTGCCATCAGTACGAGTCGAGGGGACAGGCAAGAGACCCAGTACTTC. Residues: CAISTSRGDRQETQYF.